This T cell receptor beta chain stems from a study of cytomegalovirus exposure and HLA in healthy donors. Study-wide context: Caucasian-associated ancestry cluster membership applied to less than 85% of 398 genotyped donors. Study-wide results and caveats: Reported performance of the classifier showed diagnosis of cytomegalovirus status with high specificity and sensitivity.

Of note for this clone: Antigen unknown.

CDR1 PRHDT and CDR2 FYEKMQ come from the germline V gene (reference sequence). Trimming removed 1 base at V and 2 bases at J, with 12 bases between. The CDR3 consists of 16 residues. Vbeta (60) and Jbeta (13) primers were used in the PCR. Assay: immunoSEQ multiplex PCR; the TCRdb copy retains only in-frame clones and omits some. The table has 150,000 or so clones, more than 75% seen once. The J gene is TRBJ1-3, the V gene TRBV13; D is ambiguous. This TCR was recovered from a woman under 30 in good health and CMV-seronegative. Sequencing was carried out using PBMCs. The CDR3 here is CASSLAEGLPGNTIYF. DNA of the CDR3: TGTGCCAGCAGCTTAGCGGAGGGCCTCCCTGGAAACACCATATATTTT.